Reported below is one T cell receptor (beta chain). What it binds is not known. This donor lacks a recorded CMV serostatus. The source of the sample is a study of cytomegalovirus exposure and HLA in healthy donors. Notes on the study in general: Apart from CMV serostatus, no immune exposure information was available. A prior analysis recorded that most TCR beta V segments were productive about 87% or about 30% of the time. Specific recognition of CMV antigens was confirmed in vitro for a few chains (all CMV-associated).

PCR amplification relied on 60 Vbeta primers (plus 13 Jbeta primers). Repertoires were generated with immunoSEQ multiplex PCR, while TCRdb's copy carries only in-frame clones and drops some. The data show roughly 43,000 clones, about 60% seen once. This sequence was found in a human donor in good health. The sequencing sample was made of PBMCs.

The CDR3 protein is CASSPGGRRGPLHF. CDR3 bases: TGTGCCAGCAGCCCGGGGGGTCGCCGGGGGCCCCTCCACTTT. This chain links TRBV5-4 with TRBJ1-6; D might be TRBD1 (5 bases). The germline V and J ends were trimmed by 4 bases and 13 bases, with 18 bases remaining between them. The germline gives CDR1 SGHNT, CDR2 YYREEE (reference sequence). This CDR3 region has 14 residues.